These 10 T cell receptor beta chains were sequenced from one sample in a study of blood T cell repertoires in COVID-19. Measured with immunoSEQ multiplex PCR; TCRdb has only the in-frame clones, and not every one. Among 150,000 or so clones listed, approximately 82% were seen once. Sequenced input: peripheral blood. Source of these receptors: a human donor with acute or convalescent COVID-19. The donor label of this sample is uncertain.

This clone was counted once. This rearrangement joins TRBV19 to TRBJ1-3, with 7 bases fitting TRBD1. Per germline, CDR1 LNHDA and CDR2 SQIVND (reference sequence). V trimming: 6 bases; J trimming: 1 base; junction bases outside the gene matches: 6. The CDR3 consists of 15 residues. The CDR3 loop is CASSRDSDSGNTIYF. CDR3 DNA sequence: TGTGCCAGTAGCCGGGACAGTGATTCTGGAAACACCATATATTTT.

This chain joins TRBV18 and TRBJ2-7, with D perhaps matching TRBD1 (6 bases). The CDR3 extends over 14 amino acids. The germline V gene has CDR1 KGHSH and CDR2 LQKENI. V shed 6 bases and J shed 1 base, with 13 bases lying between them. Here the CDR3 reads CASSHGDTSYEQYF. The CDR3 DNA sequence: TGTGCCAGCTCCCACGGGGACACTTCCTACGAGCAGTACTTC. Drawing the rest from reference TRBV18 and TRBJ2-7, the complete variable domain is NAGVMQNPRHLVRRRGQEARLRCSPMKGHSHVYWYRQLPEEGLKFMVYLQKENIIDESGMPKERFSAEFPKEGPSILRIQQVVRGDSAAYFCASSHGDTSYEQYFGPGTRLTVT.

The chain has TRBV6-5 and TRBJ1-1; 7 bases align to TRBD1. Germline V lookup: CDR1 MNHEY, CDR2 SVGAGI. CDR3 length: 13 amino acids. V was pared by 7 bases and J by 3 bases, with 5 bases of the junction left unmatched. This CDR3 reads CASTRRGDTEAFF. CDR3 bases: TGTGCCAGCACGCGCAGGGGGGACACTGAAGCTTTCTTT.

The chain couples TRBV13 to TRBJ2-1, with unresolved D. Per germline, CDR1 PRHDT and CDR2 FYEKMQ (reference sequence). Trimming removed 7 bases at V and 5 bases at J, with 15 bases between. The CDR3 contains 14 residues. CDR3 coding DNA: TGTGCCAGCAAAAGAGGTTCCAGCAACAATGAGCAGTTCTTC. Its protein is CASKRGSSNNEQFF.

J is TRBJ2-3 and V is TRBV5-6; the D gene is possibly TRBD2 (6 bases). There are 13 residues in the CDR3. Trimming stripped 0 bases from V and 5 bases from J, with 7 bases between. In germline, CDR1 is SGHDT, CDR2 YYEEEE. The CDR3 DNA sequence: TGTGCCAGCAGCTTGGTCGGGGGAGATACGCAGTATTTT. Translated: CASSLVGGDTQYF.

This chain joins TRBV18 and TRBJ1-1, with D maybe TRBD1 (5 bases). The germline gives CDR1 KGHSH, CDR2 LQKENI. The CDR3 consists of 17 residues. Trimming removed 3 bases from V and 1 base from J, with 18 bases in between. The CDR3 DNA follows: TGTGCCAGCTCACCGACAACCGTTATTCAGGGGAACACTGAAGCTTTCTTT. Protein product: CASSPTTVIQGNTEAFF.

Note on this clone: This sample also contains other DNA sequences that code for the same CDR3. V is TRBV5-1 and J is TRBJ1-1; D is possibly TRBD1 (6 bases). Germline CDR1 reads SGHRS; CDR2 reads YFSETQ. V was cut by 4 bases and J by 6 bases, with 10 bases left in between. This CDR3 has 12 amino acids. In nucleotides, the CDR3 is TGCGCCAGCAGCCCGGGGGGCGCTGAAGCTTTCTTT. Translated: CASSPGGAEAFF.

V usage is TRBV7-2 and J usage is TRBJ2-1; TRBD2 aligns across 10 bases. CDR3 size: 15 residues. Germline V lookup: CDR1 SGHTA, CDR2 FQGNSA. The junction had 9 bases not matched to a gene; V was cut back by 5 bases and J by 8 bases. CDR3 loop: CASSTSLAGRDEQFF. The CDR3 DNA reads as TGTGCCAGCAGCACATCACTAGCGGGGAGGGATGAGCAGTTCTTC.

This clone was recorded once. The CDR3 DNA sequence: TGTGCCATCAGTCCGGACAGGGGGCCTTTGAGAAACACCATATATTTT. Protein sequence: CAISPDRGPLRNTIYF. The chain combines TRBV10-3 with TRBJ1-3, with 11 bases matching TRBD1. CDR3 length equals 16 residues. Germline loops: CDR1 ENHRY, CDR2 SYGVKD. Trimming removed 5 bases from V and 5 bases from J; junction bases left unmatched: 8.

This chain connects TRBV2 to TRBJ2-6; no clear D gene. The CDR3 has 15 residues. V was pared by 2 bases and J by 0 bases, with 5 bases between. Germline CDR1 SNHLY, CDR2 FYNNEI. The CDR3 reads CASSERYSGANVLTF. CDR3 DNA: TGTGCCAGCAGTGAACGGTACTCTGGGGCCAACGTCCTGACTTTC. The variable domain in full, completed from reference TRBV2 and TRBJ2-6, reads EPEVTQTPSHQVTQMGQEVILRCVPISNHLYFYWYRQILGQKVEFLVSFYNNEISEKSEIFDDQFSVERPDGSNFTLKIRSTKLEDSAMYFCASSERYSGANVLTFGAGSRLTVL.